One and the same sample provided the 18 T cell receptor beta chains below, sequenced in a study of blood T cells in healthy people across ages. A second PCR of roughly 7 to 11 cycles used a sample-barcoded 5' primer and a J-beta primer mix. TCRdb called the 5' RACE reads again in MiXCR, with one record for every CDR3 protein. The sample gives hundreds of thousands of distinct CDR3 sequences, 56% of which show up once; 20% to 30% is in the top ten. Sequencing was performed on blood. The source is a man between 40 and 49 years old in good health.

V usage is TRBV30 and J usage is TRBJ1-2; perhaps TRBD1 as D (5 bases). V shed 5 bases and J shed 6 bases, with 13 bases lying between them. Germline V gene sequence: CDR1 GTSNPN, CDR2 SVGIG (reference sequence). The CDR3 sequence is 12 residues long. CDR3 DNA sequence: TGTGCCTGGTATCCAGGGAATGATGGCTACACCTTC. Protein: CAWYPGNDGYTF.

Points on this clonotype: This may stem from a read error, because a much larger clone lies one nucleotide away. The chain combines TRBV20-1 with TRBJ2-1; a possible D gene is TRBD1 (8 bases). Trimming took 0 bases from V and 9 from J, leaving 18 bases between them. This CDR3 is 15 amino acids long. CDR1 is DFQATT and CDR2 is SNEGSKA in the germline V gene (reference sequence). CDR3 residues: CSAREGWGGTGEQFF. The CDR3 DNA sequence: TGCAGTGCTAGAGAAGGGTGGGGAGGGACAGGTGAGCAGTTCTTC.

This chain links TRBV6-2 or TRBV6-3 with TRBJ1-1; D might be TRBD1 (5 bases). V was clipped by 6 bases and J by 1 base, with 15 bases between them. Germline-derived CDR1 and CDR2 are MNHEY and SVGEGT. CDR3 size: 15 residues. The CDR3: CASRNGGTANTEAFF. The CDR3 bases are TGTGCCAGCAGGAACGGCGGGACGGCGAACACTGAAGCTTTCTTT.

The V call is TRBV5-6, the J call TRBJ1-4; possible D gene TRBD1, 5 bases. The V gene's germline CDR1 is SGHDT and CDR2 YYEEEE. There are 15 residues in the CDR3. Trimming removed 3 bases from V and 1 base from J, with 10 bases in between. DNA for the CDR3: TGTGCCAGCAGCTGGCCCGGGGGAACTAATGAAAAACTGTTTTTT. Encoded protein: CASSWPGGTNEKLFF.

This clonotype was detected many times. The chain combines TRBV5-1 with TRBJ1-1; D gene uncertain. The CDR3 has 13 amino acids. The germline V and J ends were trimmed by 0 bases and 0 bases, with 3 bases remaining between them. The germline V gene has CDR1 SGHRS and CDR2 YFSETQ. For the CDR3, the DNA is TGCGCCAGCAGCTTGGAGTTGAACACTGAAGCTTTCTTT. Translating it yields CASSLELNTEAFF.

This clonotype was seen a handful of times. The chain uses TRBV5-5 and TRBJ2-7; TRBD1 might be the D (6 bases). Looked up from germline, CDR1 is SGHKS and CDR2 is YYEKEE (reference sequence). CDR3 length equals 16 residues. Trimming took 6 bases from V and 2 from J, leaving 21 bases between them. This chain's CDR3 is CASNKGVDRITYEQYF. CDR3 coding DNA: TGTGCCAGCAACAAGGGGGTGGACAGAATAACCTACGAGCAGTACTTC. The whole variable domain, filled in from reference TRBV5-5 and TRBJ2-7, reads DAGVTQSPTHLIKTRGQQVTLRCSPISGHKSVSWYQQVLGQGPQFIFQYYEKEERGRGNFPDRFSARQFPNYSSELNVNALLLGDSALYLCASNKGVDRITYEQYFGPGTRLTVT.

The chain carries TRBV27 and TRBJ2-5; D remains unclear. V was pared by 10 bases and J by 5 bases, with 11 bases between. Looked up from germline, CDR1 is MNHEY and CDR2 is SMNVEV (reference sequence). There are 11 residues in the CDR3. CDR3 amino acids: CATIIGETQYF. The CDR3 nucleotides read TGTGCCACTATCATCGGGGAGACCCAGTACTTC.

The genes are TRBV4-1 and TRBJ2-1; the D gene could be TRBD1 or TRBD2 (5 bases each). Deletions cut 4 bases from V and 10 bases from J, with 14 bases between. CDR1 MGHRA and CDR2 YSYEKL come from the germline V gene. CDR3 length: 13 amino acids. The CDR3: CASSPSPWGEQFF. The DNA for the CDR3 is TGCGCCAGCAGCCCCTCTCCCTGGGGGGAGCAGTTCTTC.

V and J are TRBV11-2 and TRBJ2-3; D is unclear. Per germline, CDR1 SGHAT and CDR2 FQNNGV. Trimming left V 4 bases short and J 0 bases short, with 23 bases between. The length of the CDR3 is 19 residues. CDR3: CASSSLRAIFRSSTDTQYF. The CDR3 nucleotides are TGTGCCAGCAGCTCCCTGAGAGCTATTTTCCGCTCGAGCACAGATACGCAGTATTTT.

The J gene is TRBJ1-6, the V gene TRBV7-9; D is uncertain. The CDR3 contains 14 residues. The V and J ends lost 10 bases and 9 bases respectively, with 19 bases between them. Germline CDR1 reads SEHNR; CDR2 reads FQNEAQ (reference sequence). CDR3 protein: CATHPEGFGSPLHF. As DNA, the CDR3 is TGTGCCACTCATCCGGAGGGTTTTGGTTCACCCCTCCACTTT. Together with reference TRBV7-9 and TRBJ1-6, the CDR3 gives the full variable domain: DTGVSQNPRHKITKRGQNVTFRCDPISEHNRLYWYRQTLGQGPEFLTYFQNEAQLEKSRLLSDRFSAERPKGSFSTLEIQRTEQGDSAMYLCATHPEGFGSPLHFGNGTRLTVT.

Notes on this clonotype: One end of the junction varies from germline; a read error may be responsible. This chain links TRBV3-1 with TRBJ2-3; D gene unclear. This CDR3 comprises 14 residues. The germline gives CDR1 LGHDT, CDR2 YNNKEL (reference sequence). CDR3 in amino acids: CASSQEISIDTQYF. DNA of the CDR3: TGTGCCAGCAGCCAAGAGATTAGCATAGATACGCAGTATTTT.

About this clonotype itself: The junction departs from germline at one end; a sequencing error may be responsible. The V gene is TRBV10-3, the J gene TRBJ2-1; D ambiguous. The CDR3 contains 15 residues. CDR1 is ENHRY and CDR2 is SYGVKD in the germline V gene. This chain's CDR3 is CAISDPANSYNAQFF. CDR3 bases: TGTGCCATCAGTGACCCTGCAAACTCCTACAATGCGCAGTTCTTC.

The V gene is TRBV20-1, the J gene TRBJ2-3, with TRBD2 identical over 9 bases. The trim removed 4 bases at V and 3 bases at J, leaving 5 bases unmatched. The length of the CDR3 is 14 residues. Germline CDR1 and CDR2: DFQATT and SNEGSKA (reference sequence). This chain's CDR3 is CSAIPTSGTDTQYF. The CDR3 DNA follows: TGCAGTGCTATCCCTACTAGCGGGACAGATACGCAGTATTTT.

This clonotype has a handful of counts. The gene calls are TRBV6-6 and TRBJ2-5, with D maybe TRBD2 (6 bases). The CDR3 sequence is 14 residues long. Looked up from germline, CDR1 is MNHNY and CDR2 is SVGAGI (reference sequence). Trimming stripped 5 bases from V and 7 bases from J, with 17 bases between. The CDR3 region has the DNA TGTGCCAGCAGTGGGGACTGGGATGAGGGGACCCAGTACTTC. It encodes CASSGDWDEGTQYF.

This clonotype occurred a few times. The rearrangement links TRBV25-1 to TRBJ2-1, with D hard to call. CDR1 and CDR2 from the germline V gene are MGHDK and SYGVNS. This CDR3 spans 12 amino acids. Trimming removed 0 bases at V and 7 bases at J, with 4 bases between. CDR3 nucleotides: TGTGCCAGCAGTGAATATGGAAATGAGCAGTTCTTC. It translates to CASSEYGNEQFF.

This chain joins TRBV3-1 and TRBJ1-1, with unresolved D. Between the trimmed V and J ends, which lost 1 base and 6 bases, there was a span of 12 bases. The length of the CDR3 is 14 residues. The germline CDR1 and CDR2 sequences are LGHDT and YNNKEL (reference sequence). The CDR3 reads CASSQGKSGAEAFF. In DNA form, the CDR3 reads TGTGCCAGCAGCCAAGGCAAGTCCGGGGCTGAAGCTTTCTTT. Complete variable domain (other parts from reference TRBV3-1 and TRBJ1-1): DTAVSQTPKYLVTQMGNDKSIKCEQNLGHDTMYWYKQDSKKFLKIMFSYNNKELIINETVPNRFSPKSPDKAHLNLHINSLELGDSAVYFCASSQGKSGAEAFFGQGTRLTVV.

In the case of this clonotype: Just one base apart from a much larger clone, this may be a read error. CDR3 coding DNA: TGTGCCACCAGTGGTTTGCAGGACGGAACTCGCTCTGGGGCCAACGTCCTGACTTTC. Amino acids: CATSGLQDGTRSGANVLTF. The chain recombines TRBV24-1 with TRBJ2-6; D not certain. CDR1 is KGHDR and CDR2 is SFDVKD in the germline V gene. This CDR3 is built from 19 residues.

There are a few counts of this clonotype. The V call is TRBV10-3, the J call TRBJ2-7, with 11 bases aligning to TRBD2. The CDR3 is made up of 15 amino acids. Per the germline V gene, CDR1 is ENHRY and CDR2 is SYGVKD. With V trimmed by 4 bases and J by 2 bases, 4 bases remained unmatched. CDR3 amino acids: CAISGGTSGTYEQYF. As DNA, the CDR3 is TGTGCCATCAGTGGGGGGACTAGCGGAACCTACGAGCAGTACTTC.